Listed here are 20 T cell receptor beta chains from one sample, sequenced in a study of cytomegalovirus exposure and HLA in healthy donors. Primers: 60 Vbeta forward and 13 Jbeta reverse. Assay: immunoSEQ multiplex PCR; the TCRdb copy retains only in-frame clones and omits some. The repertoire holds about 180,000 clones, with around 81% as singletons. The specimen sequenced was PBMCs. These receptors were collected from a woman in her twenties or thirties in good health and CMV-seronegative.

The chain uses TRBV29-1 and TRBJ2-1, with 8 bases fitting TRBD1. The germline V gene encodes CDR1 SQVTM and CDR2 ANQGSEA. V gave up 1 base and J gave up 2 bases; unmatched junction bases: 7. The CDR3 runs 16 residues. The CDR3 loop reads CSVEVPDRGPYNEQFF. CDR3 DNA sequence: TGCAGCGTTGAAGTACCCGACAGGGGCCCCTACAATGAGCAGTTCTTC.

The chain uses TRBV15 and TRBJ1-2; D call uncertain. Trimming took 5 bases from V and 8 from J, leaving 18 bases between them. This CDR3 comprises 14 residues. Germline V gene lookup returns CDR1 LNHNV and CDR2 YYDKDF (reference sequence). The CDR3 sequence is CATSVSTVGEGYTF. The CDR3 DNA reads TGTGCCACCAGCGTATCGACGGTTGGGGAGGGCTACACCTTC.

CDR3 DNA sequence: TGCGCCAGCCGCACCGGACAGGGGACCGGCCTCTACACCTTC. It codes for CASRTGQGTGLYTF. This chain joins TRBV5-1 and TRBJ1-2; TRBD1 matches 9 bases. The germline V gene has CDR1 SGHRS and CDR2 YFSETQ. V dropped 7 bases and J dropped 10; count of bases not matched to a gene: 14. The CDR3 has 14 residues.

CDR3 region: CASRERGRRGEQFF. CDR3 coding DNA: TGTGCCAGCAGGGAGCGGGGAAGACGGGGAGAGCAGTTCTTC. The chain employs TRBV28 and TRBJ2-1, with 7 bases aligning to TRBD2. The CDR3 runs to 14 residues. Germline-derived CDR1 and CDR2 are MDHEN and SYDVKM. V dropped 6 bases and J dropped 10; count of bases not matched to a gene: 12.

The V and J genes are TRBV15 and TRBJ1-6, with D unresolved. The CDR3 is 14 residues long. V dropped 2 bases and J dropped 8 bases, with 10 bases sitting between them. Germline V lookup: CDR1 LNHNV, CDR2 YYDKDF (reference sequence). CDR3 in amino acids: CATSRRGRDSPLHF. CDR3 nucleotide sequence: TGTGCCACCAGCAGACGTGGGCGAGATTCACCCCTCCACTTT.

CDR3 nucleotides: TGTGCCAGCAGCGGGGCGGGGACTAGCGGGGATTTAAGCATTCAGTACTTC. Translation: CASSGAGTSGDLSIQYF. The genes are TRBV2 and TRBJ2-4; 13 bases agree with TRBD2. Germline CDR1 is SNHLY and CDR2 is FYNNEI. The CDR3 runs 17 residues. Trimming took 6 bases from V and 9 from J; bases not matched to a gene: 14.

DNA of the CDR3: TGTGCCAGCGGTTTCCGGACAGGGGGCGGGCACACCGGGGAGCTGTTTTTT. Residues: CASGFRTGGGHTGELFF. The chain is built from TRBV7-8 and TRBJ2-2; the match to TRBD1 covers 11 bases. CDR1 SGHVS and CDR2 FQNEAQ come from the germline V gene. Trimming took 8 bases from V and 3 from J; bases not matched to a gene: 11. The CDR3 runs to 17 residues.

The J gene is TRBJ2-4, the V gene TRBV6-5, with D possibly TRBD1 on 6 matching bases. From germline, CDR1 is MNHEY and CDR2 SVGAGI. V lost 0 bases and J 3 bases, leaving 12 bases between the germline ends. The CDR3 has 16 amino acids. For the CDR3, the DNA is TGTGCCAGCAGTTACTCGTTGAGGGGGATCAAAAACATTCAGTACTTC. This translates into CASSYSLRGIKNIQYF.

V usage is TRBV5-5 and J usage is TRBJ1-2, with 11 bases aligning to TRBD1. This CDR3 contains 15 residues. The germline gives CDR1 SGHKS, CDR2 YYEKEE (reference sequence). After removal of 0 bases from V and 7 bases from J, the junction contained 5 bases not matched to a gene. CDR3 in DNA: TGTGCCAGCAGCTTGGATCCCGGGACAGGGGGTGGCTACACCTTC. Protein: CASSLDPGTGGGYTF. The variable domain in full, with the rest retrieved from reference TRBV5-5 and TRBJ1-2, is DAGVTQSPTHLIKTRGQQVTLRCSPISGHKSVSWYQQVLGQGPQFIFQYYEKEERGRGNFPDRFSARQFPNYSSELNVNALLLGDSALYLCASSLDPGTGGGYTFGSGTRLTVV.

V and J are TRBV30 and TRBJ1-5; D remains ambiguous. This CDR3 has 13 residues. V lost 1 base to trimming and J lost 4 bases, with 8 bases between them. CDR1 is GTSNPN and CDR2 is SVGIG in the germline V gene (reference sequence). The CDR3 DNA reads TGTGCCTGGAGTGGCACCCAGAATCAGCCCCAGCATTTT. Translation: CAWSGTQNQPQHF.

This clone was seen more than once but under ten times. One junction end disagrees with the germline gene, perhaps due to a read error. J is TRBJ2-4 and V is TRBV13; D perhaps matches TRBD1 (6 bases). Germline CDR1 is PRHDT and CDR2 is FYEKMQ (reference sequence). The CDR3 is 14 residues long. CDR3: CASSNSTGKNSQYF. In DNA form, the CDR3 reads TGTGCCAGCAGCAATAGTACAGGGAAGAACAGTCAGTACTTC.

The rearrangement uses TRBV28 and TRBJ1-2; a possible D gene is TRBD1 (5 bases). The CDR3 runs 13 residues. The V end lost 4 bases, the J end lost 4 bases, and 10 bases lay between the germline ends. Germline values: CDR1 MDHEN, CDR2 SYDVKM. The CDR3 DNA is TGTGCCAGCAGTTACCAGGGTGGCTATGGCTACACCTTC. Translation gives CASSYQGGYGYTF.

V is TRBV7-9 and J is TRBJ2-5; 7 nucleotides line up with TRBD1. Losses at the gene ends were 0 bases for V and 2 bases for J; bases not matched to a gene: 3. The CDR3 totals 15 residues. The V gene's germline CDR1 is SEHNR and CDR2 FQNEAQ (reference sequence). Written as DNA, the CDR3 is TGTGCCAGCAGCTTAGCGACAGGGAATCAAGAGACCCAGTACTTC. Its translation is CASSLATGNQETQYF.

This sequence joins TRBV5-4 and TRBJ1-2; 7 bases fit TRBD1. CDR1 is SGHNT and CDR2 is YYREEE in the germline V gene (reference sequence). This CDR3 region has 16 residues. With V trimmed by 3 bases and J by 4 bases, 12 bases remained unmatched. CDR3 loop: CASSWMDRMPIYGYTF. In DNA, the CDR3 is TGTGCCAGCAGCTGGATGGACAGGATGCCAATCTATGGCTACACCTTC.

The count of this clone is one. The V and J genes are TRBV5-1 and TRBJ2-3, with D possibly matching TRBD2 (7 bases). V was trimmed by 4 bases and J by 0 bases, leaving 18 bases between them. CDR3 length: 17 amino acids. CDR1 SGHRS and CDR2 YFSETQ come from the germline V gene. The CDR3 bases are TGCGCCAGCAGCCCCAGAGGGGGGGGAAGAAGCACAGATACGCAGTATTTT. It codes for CASSPRGGGRSTDTQYF.

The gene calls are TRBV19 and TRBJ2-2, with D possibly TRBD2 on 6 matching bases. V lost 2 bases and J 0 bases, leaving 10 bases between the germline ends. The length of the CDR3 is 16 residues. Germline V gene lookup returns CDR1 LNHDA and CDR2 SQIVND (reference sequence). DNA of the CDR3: TGTGCCAGTAGTATATGGGGGGATGCGAACACCGGGGAGCTGTTTTTT. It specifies CASSIWGDANTGELFF. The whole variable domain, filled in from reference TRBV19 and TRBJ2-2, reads DGGITQSPKYLFRKEGQNVTLSCEQNLNHDAMYWYRQDPGQGLRLIYYSQIVNDFQKGDIAEGYSVSREKKESFPLTVTSAQKNPTAFYLCASSIWGDANTGELFFGEGSRLTVL.

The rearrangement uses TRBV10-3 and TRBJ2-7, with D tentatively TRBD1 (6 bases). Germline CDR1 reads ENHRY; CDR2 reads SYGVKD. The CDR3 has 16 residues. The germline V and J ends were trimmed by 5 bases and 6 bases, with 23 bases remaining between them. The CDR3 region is CAISLPAGRGWGEQYF. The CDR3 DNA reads TGTGCCATCAGTCTCCCCGCAGGCAGGGGATGGGGCGAGCAGTACTTC.

CDR3 sequence reads: CASSYRDRETNYGYTF. In DNA form, the CDR3 reads TGTGCCAGCAGTTACCGGGACAGGGAAACTAACTATGGCTACACCTTC. The V gene is TRBV28, the J gene TRBJ1-2; 9 bases align to TRBD1. The CDR3 covers 16 residues. CDR1 and CDR2 (germline): MDHEN, SYDVKM. J gave up 0 bases and V 4 bases, and 6 bases lay outside the gene matches.

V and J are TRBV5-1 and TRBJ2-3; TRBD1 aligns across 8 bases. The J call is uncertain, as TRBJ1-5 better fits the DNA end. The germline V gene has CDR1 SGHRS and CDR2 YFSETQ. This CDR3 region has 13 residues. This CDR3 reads CASRDRVTDTQHF. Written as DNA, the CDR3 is TGCGCCAGCAGGGACAGGGTCACAGATACGCAGCATTTT.

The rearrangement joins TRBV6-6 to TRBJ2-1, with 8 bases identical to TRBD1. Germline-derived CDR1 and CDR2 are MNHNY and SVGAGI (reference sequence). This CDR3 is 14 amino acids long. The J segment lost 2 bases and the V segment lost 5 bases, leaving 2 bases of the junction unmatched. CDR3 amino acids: CASSRGQAYNEQFF. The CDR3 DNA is TGTGCCAGCAGTAGGGGACAGGCCTACAATGAGCAGTTCTTC.